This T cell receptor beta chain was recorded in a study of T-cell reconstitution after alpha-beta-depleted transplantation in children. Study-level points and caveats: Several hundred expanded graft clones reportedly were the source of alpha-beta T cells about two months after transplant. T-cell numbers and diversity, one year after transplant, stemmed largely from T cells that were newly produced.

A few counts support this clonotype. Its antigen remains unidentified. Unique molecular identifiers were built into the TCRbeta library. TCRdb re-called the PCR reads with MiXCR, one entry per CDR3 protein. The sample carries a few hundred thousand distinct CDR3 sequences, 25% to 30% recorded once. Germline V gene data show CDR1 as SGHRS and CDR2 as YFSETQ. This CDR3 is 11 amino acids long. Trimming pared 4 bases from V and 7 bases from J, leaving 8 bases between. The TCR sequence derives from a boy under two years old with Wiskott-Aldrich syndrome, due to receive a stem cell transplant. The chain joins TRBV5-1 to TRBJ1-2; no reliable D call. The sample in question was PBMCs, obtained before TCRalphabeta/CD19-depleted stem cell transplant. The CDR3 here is CASSAEGGYTF. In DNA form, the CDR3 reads TGCGCCAGCAGCGCCGAGGGTGGCTACACCTTC.